This T cell receptor beta chain was found in a study of T cells after yellow fever vaccination. At the level of the study: Low-cell-number fractions were prepared with SMART-Seq v4 Ultra Low Input. Points from the study as a whole: Booster samples showed a return of most primary-vaccination clones (roughly 96% CD4, around 85% CD8). The CD4 and CD8 compartments had a small share of their clonotypes in common.

Production of TCR cDNA was by 5'RACE template switching, which also added a universal primer site and UMIs. TCRdb recomputed calls from the 5' RACE reads with MiXCR, one row per CDR3 protein. Of 150,000 to 200,000 distinct CDR3 sequences detected, approximately 9.9% appear once; the ten largest clones hold 36%. Per the germline V gene, CDR1 is SGHRS and CDR2 is YFSETQ. The length of the CDR3 is 17 residues. V shed 4 bases and J 5 bases; nucleotides not matched to a gene: 9. A word on this clonotype: Its antigen remains unknown.

This TCR was recovered from a man younger than 30 who received the YFV17D yellow fever vaccine. The chain couples TRBV5-1 to TRBJ2-1; 13 bases fit TRBD2. The sample consisted of CD8+ T cells sorted from PBMCs, taken 15 days after the yellow fever booster vaccination. The DNA for the CDR3 is TGCGCCAGCAGCCCCGGGGGTGGACTAGCGGGGGACAATGAGCAGTTCTTC. The encoded protein is CASSPGGGLAGDNEQFF.